This passage covers 6 T cell receptor beta chains from one sample sequenced in a study of control samples from healthy donors and cancer patients. Libraries were prepared by immunoSEQ multiplex PCR; TCRdb keeps only in-frame clonotypes and omits some of them. The data contain tens of thousands of clones, 85% to 90% of them seen just once; the ten biggest clones take up approximately 7.6%. Material: blood. The receptors here all came from a woman aged 55-70 years in good health.

The chain employs TRBV5-1 and TRBJ2-1, with TRBD2 matching 9 bases. The CDR3 has 14 amino acids. Germline assignment: CDR1 SGHRS and CDR2 YFSETQ. The junction had 6 bases not matched to a gene; V was cut back by 7 bases and J by 4 bases. In nucleotides, the CDR3 is TGCGCCAGCTCGGCGGGGGGGGTTTACAATGAGCAGTTCTTC. Protein product: CASSAGGVYNEQFF. The entire variable domain, with the rest obtained from reference TRBV5-1 and TRBJ2-1, is as follows: KAGVTQTPRYLIKTRGQQVTLSCSPISGHRSVSWYQQTPGQGLQFLFEYFSETQRNKGNFPGRFSGRQFSNSRSEMNVSTLELGDSALYLCASSAGGVYNEQFFGPGTRLTVL.

The V call is TRBV28, the J call TRBJ1-6; no firm D call. This CDR3 has 15 residues. V lost 3 bases and J 7 bases, leaving 13 bases between the germline ends. The germline V gene has CDR1 MDHEN and CDR2 SYDVKM. CDR3 in amino acids: CASSLVERPNSPLHF. DNA for the CDR3: TGTGCCAGCAGTTTGGTAGAGAGACCCAATTCACCCCTCCACTTT.

The rearrangement joins TRBV19 to TRBJ1-1, with a possible D match to TRBD1 (6 bases). V shed 10 bases and J shed 1 base, with 19 bases lying between them. Germline CDR1 and CDR2: LNHDA and SQIVND (reference sequence). This CDR3 contains 15 residues. CDR3 sequence reads: CATNPPGAGNTEAFF. In nucleotides, the CDR3 is TGTGCCACCAACCCGCCGGGGGCCGGGAACACTGAAGCTTTCTTT.

The J gene is TRBJ2-5, the V gene TRBV2; D gene ambiguous. Between the trimmed V and J ends, which lost 4 bases and 5 bases, there was a span of 14 bases. Germline CDR1 SNHLY, CDR2 FYNNEI. The CDR3 length is 14 residues. The CDR3 nucleotides read TGTGCCAGCAGTGGACAAGGCCCAGCGGAGACCCAGTACTTC. The encoded protein is CASSGQGPAETQYF.

CDR3 bases: TGTGCCAGCAGCTTAGAGCCCCTCTACGAGCAGTACTTC. Translation: CASSLEPLYEQYF. The chain employs TRBV7-6 and TRBJ2-7, with D unresolved. V was cut by 1 base and J by 3 bases, with 7 bases left in between. The CDR3 totals 13 residues. Germline lookup yields CDR1 SGHVS and CDR2 FNYEAQ. The variable domain in full, with the rest retrieved from reference TRBV7-6 and TRBJ2-7, is GAGVSQSPRYKVTKRGQDVALRCDPISGHVSLYWYRQALGQGPEFLTYFNYEAQQDKSGLPNDRFSAERPEGSISTLTIQRTEQRDSAMYRCASSLEPLYEQYFGPGTRLTVT.

The rearrangement uses TRBV9 and TRBJ2-1, with 10 bases lining up with TRBD2. With V trimmed by 8 bases and J by 6 bases, 5 bases remained unmatched. Germline CDR1 is SGDLS and CDR2 is YYNGEE. The CDR3 runs 13 residues. The CDR3 DNA is TGTGCCAGTTCAGCGGGGGGGGCCAATGAGCAGTTCTTC. Its protein is CASSAGGANEQFF.